This T cell receptor (beta chain) is from a study of vaccination effects on CD4 cells after COVID-19. Having been cultured for under twelve days, the cells underwent CD4+ T cell isolation. Data came from immunoSEQ multiplex PCR; TCRdb stores just in-frame clones and leaves some out. The sample carries some 23,000 clones, nearly 75% recorded once. The CDR3 has 16 amino acids. Germline V CDR1 and CDR2: SGDLS, YYNGEE. Trimming took 4 bases from V and 4 from J, leaving 19 bases between them. This clone showed up just once. The antigen is unknown. The source was CD4+ T cells from PBMCs cultured without peptide, collected before COVID-19 vaccination. The clonotype originates from a human donor who received a COVID-19 vaccine. The chain couples TRBV9 to TRBJ2-3; D is ambiguous. This chain's CDR3 is CASSPSPGDAPDTQYF. The CDR3 DNA reads TGTGCCAGCAGCCCGAGCCCGGGCGATGCACCAGATACGCAGTATTTT.